The clone carrying this TCR beta chain was found once. As yet, its antigen is unknown. The CDR3 has 14 residues. The germline V gene encodes CDR1 MNHEY and CDR2 SMNVEV (reference sequence). V was clipped by 3 bases and J by 4 bases, with 12 bases between them. The record originates from a study of shared clonotypes between healthy human individuals. Overall study context: Samples came from two female and three male donors aged 18 to 49. Overall study findings and caveats: The generation probabilities recorded for non-shared clonotypes fell below those of clonotypes shared by all four donors.

Every immunoSEQ plate was one replicate of a subset's evenly spread DNA. The table came from immunoSEQ multiplex PCR; TCRdb's copy has only in-frame clones and leaves some out. Here the sample spans some 2.4 million clones, roughly 93% being singletons. Every donor was a Caucasian adult from Nashville, Tennessee. This sequence joins TRBV27 and TRBJ1-2; D remains ambiguous. The receptor was derived from a man between 18 and 35 years old in good health. Some clones in this sample may be carry-over from other donors' samples. Sequenced: naive CD4+ T cells from PBMCs. Stated subset: CD45RA+ positively selected. The CDR3 region has the DNA TGTGCCAGCAGTTTTCACCCGGAAACCTATGGCTACACCTTC. Translated: CASSFHPETYGYTF.